The subject of this entry is one T cell receptor (beta chain). Using immunoSEQ multiplex PCR, the repertoire was profiled, and TCRdb retains in-frame clones only, with some absent. The data hold hundreds of thousands of clones, with approximately 88% observed a single time. This specimen comes from a study of shared T cell receptors in the human thymus. Looked up from germline, CDR1 is SEHNR and CDR2 is FQNEAQ (reference sequence). The junction had 17 bases not matched to a gene; V was cut back by 3 bases and J by 6 bases. This CDR3 contains 18 residues. These data are also associated with another study on human thymus T cells. From that paper: Thymic material originated from resections removed in the course of corrective heart surgery.

The sequence came from a boy younger than two with a congenital heart defect. J is TRBJ2-1 and V is TRBV7-9, with TRBD1 identical over 7 bases. The sequenced sample consisted of thymocytes. The CDR3 region is CASSLVGGGQEISNEQFF. The CDR3 region has the DNA TGTGCCAGCAGCTTGGTAGGCGGAGGACAGGAAATCAGCAATGAGCAGTTCTTC.